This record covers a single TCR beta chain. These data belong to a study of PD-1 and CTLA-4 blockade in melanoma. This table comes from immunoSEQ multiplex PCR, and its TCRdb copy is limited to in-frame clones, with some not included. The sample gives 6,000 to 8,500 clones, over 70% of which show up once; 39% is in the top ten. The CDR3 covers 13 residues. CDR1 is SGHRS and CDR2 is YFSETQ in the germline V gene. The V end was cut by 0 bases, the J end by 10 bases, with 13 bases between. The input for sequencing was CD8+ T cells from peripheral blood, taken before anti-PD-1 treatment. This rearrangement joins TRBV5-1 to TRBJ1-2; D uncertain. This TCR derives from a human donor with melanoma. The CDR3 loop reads CASSLEPEGLYTF. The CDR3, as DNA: TGCGCCAGCAGCTTGGAACCAGAGGGTCTCTACACCTTC.